This section outlines one T cell receptor (beta chain) sequence together with its context. The target antigen is unknown. MiXCR was run by TCRdb on the 5' RACE reads, yielding one entry per CDR3 protein. Altogether more than 1.5 million distinct CDR3 sequences are present, under 35% being singletons, with the ten largest covering about 0.27%. The CDR3 has 14 amino acids. The germline V and J ends were trimmed by 6 bases and 4 bases, with 12 bases remaining between them. From germline, CDR1 is MNHEY and CDR2 SMNVEV (reference sequence). The entry originates in a study of identical twins. Study results and caveats: There was an excess of low generation probability in the out-of-frame alpha sequences that twins shared. Beta clonotypes that were abundant in cord blood contained fewer insertions, a pattern absent from memory repertoires. Zero-insertion findings could be partly confounded by invariant cells (MAIT and iNKT cells).

This TCR came from a newborn girl in good health. The sequencing sample was made of cord blood. The chain combines TRBV27 with TRBJ2-2; D not certain. The DNA of the CDR3 is TGTGCCAGCAGGCTAACCCCGAGCACCGGGGAGCTGTTTTTT. This codes for CASRLTPSTGELFF.